The entry below describes one TCR beta chain. At one end the junction does not follow the germline gene, possibly because of a read error. The table came from immunoSEQ multiplex PCR; TCRdb's copy has only in-frame clones and leaves some out. The sample has approximately 46,000 clones; approximately 93% are singletons. This entry is derived from a study of cytomegalovirus exposure and HLA in healthy donors. CDR3 length: 16 amino acids. CDR1 is SNHLY and CDR2 is FYNNEI in the germline V gene. This receptor was taken from a woman aged 18-29 years in good health and CMV-seronegative. The sequencing sample was made of PBMCs. The chain carries TRBV2 and TRBJ2-2, with 7 bases identical to TRBD1. The CDR3 DNA reads as TGCGGGACACACCGAGGGGGCCCCAGGTGGACCGGGGAGCTGTTTTTT. This encodes CGTHRGGPRWTGELFF. The whole variable domain, filled in from reference TRBV2 and TRBJ2-2, reads EPEVTQTPSHQVTQMGQEVILRCVPISNHLYFYWYRQILGQKVEFLVSFYNNEISEKSEIFDDQFSVERPDGSNFTLKIRSTKLEDSAMYFCGTHRGGPRWTGELFFGEGSRLTVL.